This T cell receptor beta chain was documented in a study of beta chain features in type 1 diabetes. Without exception, sorted populations had purity beyond 98%. CDR3 length equals 16 residues. Germline CDR1 reads SGHTS; CDR2 reads YDEGEE. The ends were cut back, 4 bases at V and 2 bases at J, with 15 bases in the middle. Study conclusions and caveats: A greater similarity of naive, central memory and Treg TCRB repertoires was seen among patients than among healthy donors. Type 1 diabetes patients had VDJ junctions that carried fewer insertions and more deletions.

Isolated RNA was reverse transcribed in full, so expressed TCRB transcripts were sequenced. There were 3.5 million or so reads on average in the naive, central memory and regulatory T cell samples. Repertoires were generated with immunoSEQ multiplex PCR, while TCRdb's copy carries only in-frame clones and drops some. The sample holds hundreds of thousands of clones, 6.5% to 10% seen once. With respect to this clone: The antigen is undetermined.

This chain links TRBV5-8 with TRBJ1-4; D remains unclear. The sequenced material came from central memory CD4+ T cells from blood. The sequence was collected from a woman aged 18-29 years in good health. Here the CDR3 reads CASSIGERLTNEKLFF. In DNA, the CDR3 is TGTGCCAGCAGCATCGGGGAACGGTTGACTAATGAAAAACTGTTTTTT.